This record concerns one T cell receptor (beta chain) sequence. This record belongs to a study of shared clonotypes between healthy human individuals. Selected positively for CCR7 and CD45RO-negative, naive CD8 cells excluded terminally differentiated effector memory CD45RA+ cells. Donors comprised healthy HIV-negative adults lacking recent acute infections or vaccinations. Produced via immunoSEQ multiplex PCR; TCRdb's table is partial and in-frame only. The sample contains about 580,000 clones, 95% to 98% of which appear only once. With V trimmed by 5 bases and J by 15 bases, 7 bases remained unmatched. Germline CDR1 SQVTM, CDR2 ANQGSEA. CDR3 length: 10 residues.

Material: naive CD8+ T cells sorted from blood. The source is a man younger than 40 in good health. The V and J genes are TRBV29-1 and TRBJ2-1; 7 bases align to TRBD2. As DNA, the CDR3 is TGCAGCGTTTCAGGGCGGGAGTTGTTCTTC. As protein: CSVSGRELFF.